This T cell receptor beta chain emerged from a study of T cells in tumors after PD-1 blockade. Assay: immunoSEQ multiplex PCR; the TCRdb copy retains only in-frame clones and omits some. The sample consists of 55,000 to 65,000 clones, 80% of them appearing once. This sample comprised PBMCs, obtained before anti-PD-1 treatment. The clonotype was recovered from a human donor with basal cell carcinoma.

The CDR3, as DNA: TGTGCCAGCACCGGAGGGAGGGGGCGCGAAACTGAAGCTTTCTTT. It codes for CASTGGRGRETEAFF. This chain links TRBV6-6 with TRBJ1-1; 7 positions match TRBD1. Germline trimming cut 7 bases from V and 5 bases from J; bases unmatched to any gene: 13. CDR3 length equals 15 residues. Germline CDR1 and CDR2: MNHNY and SVGAGI (reference sequence).